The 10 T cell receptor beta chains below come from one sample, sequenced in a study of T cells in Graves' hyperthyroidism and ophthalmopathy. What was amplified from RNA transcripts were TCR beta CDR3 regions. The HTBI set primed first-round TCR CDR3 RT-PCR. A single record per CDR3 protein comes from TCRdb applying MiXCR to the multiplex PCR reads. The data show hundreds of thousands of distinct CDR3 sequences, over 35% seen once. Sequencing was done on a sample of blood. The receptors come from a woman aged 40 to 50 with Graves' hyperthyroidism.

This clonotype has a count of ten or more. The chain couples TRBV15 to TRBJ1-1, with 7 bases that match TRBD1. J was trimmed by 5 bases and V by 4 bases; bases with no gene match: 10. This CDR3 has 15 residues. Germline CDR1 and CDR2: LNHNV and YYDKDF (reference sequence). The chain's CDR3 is CATSIDRAWETEAFF. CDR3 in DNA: TGTGCCACCAGCATTGACAGGGCCTGGGAAACTGAAGCTTTCTTT. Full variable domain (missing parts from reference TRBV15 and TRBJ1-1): DAMVIQNPRYQVTQFGKPVTLSCSQTLNHNVMYWYQQKSSQAPKLLFHYYDKDFNNEADTPDNFQSRRPNTSFCFLDIRSPGLGDTAMYLCATSIDRAWETEAFFGQGTRLTVV.

The CDR3 DNA reads TGTGCCAGCAGCAACACGAGGGACAAAAACATTCAGTACTTC. Translated, it gives CASSNTRDKNIQYF. The chain joins TRBV7-9 to TRBJ2-7, with D maybe TRBD2 (5 bases). TRBJ2-4 matches the DNA end more closely, so the J call is doubtful. Germline V gives CDR1 SEHNR, CDR2 FQNEAQ (reference sequence). The CDR3 spans 14 residues.

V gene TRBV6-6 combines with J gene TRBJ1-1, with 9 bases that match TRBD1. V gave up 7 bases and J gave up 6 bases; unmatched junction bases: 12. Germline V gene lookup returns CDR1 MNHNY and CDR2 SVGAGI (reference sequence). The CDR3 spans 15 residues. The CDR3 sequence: CASTPTTGGSAEAFF. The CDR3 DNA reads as TGTGCCAGCACCCCGACGACAGGGGGTTCAGCTGAAGCTTTCTTT.

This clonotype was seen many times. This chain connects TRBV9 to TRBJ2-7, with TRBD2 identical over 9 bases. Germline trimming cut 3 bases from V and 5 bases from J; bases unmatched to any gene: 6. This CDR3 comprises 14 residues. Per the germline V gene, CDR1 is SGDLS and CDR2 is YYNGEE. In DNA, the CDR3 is TGTGCCAGCAGCGCCCTAGCGGGACGTGACGAGCAGTACTTC. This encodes CASSALAGRDEQYF.

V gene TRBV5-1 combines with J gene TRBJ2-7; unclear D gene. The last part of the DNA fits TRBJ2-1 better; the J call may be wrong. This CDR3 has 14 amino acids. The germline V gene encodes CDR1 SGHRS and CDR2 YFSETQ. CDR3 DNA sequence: TGCGCCAGCAGCTTGGGTACAGTAGGCAATGAGCAGTTCTTC. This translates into CASSLGTVGNEQFF.

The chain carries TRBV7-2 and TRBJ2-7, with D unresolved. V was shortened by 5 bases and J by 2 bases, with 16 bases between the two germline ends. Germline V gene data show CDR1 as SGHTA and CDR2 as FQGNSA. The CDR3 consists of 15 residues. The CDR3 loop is CASSHPSRPPYEQYF. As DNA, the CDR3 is TGTGCCAGCAGCCACCCCTCGAGACCCCCCTACGAGCAGTACTTC.

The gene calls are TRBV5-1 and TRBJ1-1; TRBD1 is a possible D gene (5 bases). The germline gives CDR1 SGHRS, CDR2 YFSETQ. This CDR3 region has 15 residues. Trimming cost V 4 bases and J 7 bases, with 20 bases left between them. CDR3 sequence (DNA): TGCGCCAGCAGCCGGCCGGGACTAGCGGGAAATGAAGCTTTCTTT. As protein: CASSRPGLAGNEAFF.

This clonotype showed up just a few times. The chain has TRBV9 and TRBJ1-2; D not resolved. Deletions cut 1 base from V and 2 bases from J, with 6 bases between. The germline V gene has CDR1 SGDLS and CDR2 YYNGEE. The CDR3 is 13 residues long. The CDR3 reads CASSVRNNYGYTF. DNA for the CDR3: TGTGCCAGCAGCGTACGGAACAACTATGGCTACACCTTC. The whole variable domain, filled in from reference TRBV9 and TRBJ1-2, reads DSGVTQTPKHLITATGQRVTLRCSPRSGDLSVYWYQQSLDQGLQFLIQYYNGEERAKGNILERFSAQQFPDLHSELNLSSLELGDSALYFCASSVRNNYGYTFGSGTRLTVV.

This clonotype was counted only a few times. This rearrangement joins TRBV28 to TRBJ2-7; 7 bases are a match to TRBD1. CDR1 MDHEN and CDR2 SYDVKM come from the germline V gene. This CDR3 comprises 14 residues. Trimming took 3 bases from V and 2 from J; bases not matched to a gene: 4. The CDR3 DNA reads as TGTGCCAGCAGTTTTCCCGGACAGGCCTACGAGCAGTACTTC. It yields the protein CASSFPGQAYEQYF.

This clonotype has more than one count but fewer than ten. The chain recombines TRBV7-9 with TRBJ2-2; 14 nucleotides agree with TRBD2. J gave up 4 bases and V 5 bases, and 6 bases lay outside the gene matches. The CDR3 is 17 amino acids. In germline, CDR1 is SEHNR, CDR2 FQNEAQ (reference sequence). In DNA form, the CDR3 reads TGTGCCAGCAGCAGGGGACTAGCGGGAGAGGGCACCGGGGAGCTGTTTTTT. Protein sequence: CASSRGLAGEGTGELFF.